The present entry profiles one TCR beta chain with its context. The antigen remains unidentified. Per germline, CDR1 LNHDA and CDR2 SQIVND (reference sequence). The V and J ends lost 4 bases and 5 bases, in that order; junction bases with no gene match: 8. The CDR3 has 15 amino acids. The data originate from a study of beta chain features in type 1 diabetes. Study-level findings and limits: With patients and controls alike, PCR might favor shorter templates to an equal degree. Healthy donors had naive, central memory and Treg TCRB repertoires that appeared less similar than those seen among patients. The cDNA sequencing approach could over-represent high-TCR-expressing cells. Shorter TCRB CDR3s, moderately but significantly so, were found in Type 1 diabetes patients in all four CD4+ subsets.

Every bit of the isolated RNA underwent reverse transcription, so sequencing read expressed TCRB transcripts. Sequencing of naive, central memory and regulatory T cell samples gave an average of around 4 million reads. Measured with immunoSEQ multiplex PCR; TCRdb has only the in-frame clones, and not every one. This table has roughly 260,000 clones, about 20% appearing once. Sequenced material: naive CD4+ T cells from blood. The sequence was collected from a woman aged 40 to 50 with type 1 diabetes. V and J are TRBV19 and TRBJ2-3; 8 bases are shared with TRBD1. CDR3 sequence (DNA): TGTGCCAGTAGTAAGTCCAGGGGGCAAGGAGATACGCAGTATTTT. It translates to CASSKSRGQGDTQYF.